One and the same sample provided the 18 T cell receptor beta chains below, sequenced in a study of blood T cells in healthy people across ages. A second PCR of roughly 7 to 11 cycles used a sample-barcoded 5' primer and a J-beta primer mix. Using its own MiXCR run on the 5' RACE reads, TCRdb lists one record per CDR3 protein. This sample yields fewer than 1,000,000 distinct CDR3 sequences, of which 40% to 50% are seen a single time; about 19% belongs to the top ten. Source material: blood. These receptors came from a man in his 60s in good health.

This chain uses TRBV7-9 with TRBJ1-4; 8 bases align to TRBD1. J gave up 5 bases and V 5 bases, and 7 bases lay outside the gene matches. Germline CDR1 is SEHNR and CDR2 is FQNEAQ (reference sequence). This CDR3 spans 15 amino acids. The DNA of the CDR3 is TGTGCCAGCAGCGTACAGGGGGTTAGGAATGAAAAACTGTTTTTT. Translated: CASSVQGVRNEKLFF.

This chain links TRBV7-2 with TRBJ2-1; D ambiguous. V dropped 1 base and J dropped 10 bases, with 14 bases sitting between them. This CDR3 is built from 14 residues. Looked up from germline, CDR1 is SGHTA and CDR2 is FQGNSA. Here the CDR3 DNA reads TGTGCCAGCAGCTTAGGGGCAACACCCTCCGAGCAGTTCTTC. It encodes CASSLGATPSEQFF.

The V and J genes are TRBV2 and TRBJ2-3; D unresolved. Germline CDR1 and CDR2: SNHLY and FYNNEI. V dropped 2 bases and J dropped 7 bases, with 4 bases sitting between them. The CDR3 spans 11 residues. The CDR3 DNA reads as TGTGCCAGCAGTGAAATAAATACGCAGTATTTT. Translation: CASSEINTQYF.

DNA of the CDR3: TGCAGTGCTAGACAGGGGGGGACTGAGAACATTCAGTACTTC. Amino acid sequence: CSARQGGTENIQYF. V is TRBV20-1 and J is TRBJ2-4; possibly TRBD1 or TRBD2 for D (7 bases each). CDR1 is DFQATT and CDR2 is SNEGSKA in the germline V gene (reference sequence). CDR3 length: 14 residues. V was pared by 2 bases and J by 7 bases, with 15 bases between.

In its sample, this clonotype was seen a few times. The CDR3 protein is CASTPGGVNTEAFF. The CDR3 DNA reads as TGTGCCAGCACCCCAGGGGGGGTGAACACTGAAGCTTTCTTT. The chain is built from TRBV6-5 and TRBJ1-1; 7 nucleotides align to TRBD1. J gave up 0 bases and V 7 bases, and 5 bases lay outside the gene matches. This CDR3 has 14 residues. Germline V CDR1 and CDR2: MNHEY, SVGAGI.

This clonotype was detected only a few times. V is TRBV7-8 and J is TRBJ2-5; tentative D call: TRBD1 (6 bases). V lost 4 bases, J lost 5 bases, and 11 bases lay in between. The CDR3 sequence is 13 residues long. Germline V lookup: CDR1 SGHVS, CDR2 FQNEAQ. CDR3 coding DNA: TGTGCCAGCAGCTCCAACAGGGCGGAGACCCAGTACTTC. As protein: CASSSNRAETQYF. Full variable domain (rest looked up from reference TRBV7-8 and TRBJ2-5): GAGVSQSPRYKVAKRGQDVALRCDPISGHVSLFWYQQALGQGPEFLTYFQNEAQLDKSGLPSDRFFAERPEGSVSTLKIQRTQQEDSAVYLCASSSNRAETQYFGPGTRLLVL.

This sequence joins TRBV13 and TRBJ2-2; the match to TRBD2 covers 7 bases. Germline V CDR1 and CDR2: PRHDT, FYEKMQ (reference sequence). J lost 4 bases, V lost 4 bases, and 6 bases had no gene match. CDR3 size: 15 residues. CDR3 sequence (DNA): TGTGCCAGCAGCTCCCAGCGGGGACTCACCGGGGAGCTGTTTTTT. It translates to CASSSQRGLTGELFF.

V gene TRBV5-4 combines with J gene TRBJ2-1; 10 bases align to TRBD1. With 2 bases clipped from V and 6 bases from J, the junction kept 5 bases outside the gene matches. Germline V gene sequence: CDR1 SGHNT, CDR2 YYREEE (reference sequence). The CDR3 runs to 15 residues. The CDR3 nucleotides are TGTGCCAGCAGCTTAGTGGACAGGGGGTCCAATGAGCAGTTCTTC. Amino acids: CASSLVDRGSNEQFF.

The chain couples TRBV27 to TRBJ2-5, with D perhaps matching TRBD1 or TRBD2 (6 bases each). The CDR3 is 14 amino acids. Per germline, CDR1 MNHEY and CDR2 SMNVEV (reference sequence). V was pared by 6 bases and J by 5 bases, with 16 bases between. CDR3 sequence: CASSRQRGRETQYF. The CDR3 DNA sequence: TGTGCCAGCAGCCGACAAAGGGGGAGGGAGACCCAGTACTTC.

The chain combines TRBV10-3 with TRBJ1-5; weak D call: TRBD1 (6 bases). Trimming shortened V by 8 bases and J by 9 bases, and 20 bases separated the two germline ends. The CDR3 contains 14 residues. Looked up from germline, CDR1 is ENHRY and CDR2 is SYGVKD. The CDR3 region has the DNA TGTGCCATCGGTCCAGGGGAGATGGGCTGGCCCCAGCATTTT. Translated, it gives CAIGPGEMGWPQHF.

This sequence joins TRBV3-1 and TRBJ2-7, with D possibly matching TRBD2 (6 bases). The germline V gene encodes CDR1 LGHDT and CDR2 YNNKEL (reference sequence). The CDR3 is 15 residues long. V gave up 4 bases and J gave up 4 bases, with 17 bases separating them. The CDR3, as DNA: TGTGCCAGCAGCCCCCCGTGGGGGGAAGGGTACGAGCAGTACTTC. Residues: CASSPPWGEGYEQYF.

This clonotype was seen repeatedly, ten times or more. The chain recombines TRBV12-3 or TRBV12-4 with TRBJ2-4; 9 nucleotides agree with TRBD2. The CDR3 covers 13 residues. The V gene end was trimmed by 3 bases and the J gene end by 6 bases; junction bases not matched to a gene: 0. CDR3 sequence (DNA): TGTGCCAGCAGTTTGGGACTAGCAAACATTCAGTACTTC. Amino acid sequence: CASSLGLANIQYF.

The chain employs TRBV6-2 or TRBV6-3 and TRBJ2-2; D is unresolved. The CDR3 loop spans 14 amino acids. In germline, CDR1 is MNHEY, CDR2 SVGEGT. Trimming pared 1 base from V and 2 bases from J, leaving 5 bases between. This chain's CDR3 is CASSYYSNTGELFF. As DNA, the CDR3 is TGTGCCAGCAGTTACTACAGCAACACCGGGGAGCTGTTTTTT.

The rearrangement joins TRBV12-3 or TRBV12-4 to TRBJ1-4; 9 nucleotides agree with TRBD1. The CDR3 is 14 residues long. The junction had 7 bases not matched to a gene; V was cut back by 7 bases and J by 7 bases. CDR3 sequence (DNA): TGTGCCAGCAATACAGGGGGCCCTGGTGAAAAACTGTTTTTT. This codes for CASNTGGPGEKLFF.

The J gene is TRBJ2-1, the V gene TRBV18, with TRBD2 identical over 11 bases. The germline V gene encodes CDR1 KGHSH and CDR2 LQKENI. V lost 0 bases and J lost 10; bases outside the gene matches: 2. CDR3 length: 14 amino acids. CDR3 sequence: CASSPPGTSGEQFF. DNA for the CDR3: TGTGCCAGCTCACCACCTGGGACTAGCGGAGAGCAGTTCTTC.

This clonotype has only a few counts. The rearrangement links TRBV20-1 to TRBJ1-1, with D perhaps TRBD1 (6 bases). This CDR3 is 15 amino acids long. V was trimmed by 3 bases and J by 2 bases, leaving 16 bases between them. The germline V gene encodes CDR1 DFQATT and CDR2 SNEGSKA (reference sequence). CDR3 in amino acids: CSARDRMTANTEAFF. As DNA, the CDR3 is TGCAGTGCTAGGGACAGAATGACAGCAAACACTGAAGCTTTCTTT.

This clonotype was recorded at least ten times. This chain connects TRBV29-1 to TRBJ1-2; TRBD1 is a possible D gene (6 bases). The CDR3 is made up of 13 amino acids. Germline CDR1 and CDR2: SQVTM and ANQGSEA. The V gene lost 4 bases and the J gene lost 4 bases, with 13 bases spanning the gap. The CDR3 loop is CSVVPGAGYGYTF. CDR3 in DNA: TGCAGCGTTGTGCCGGGGGCTGGCTATGGCTACACCTTC.

The chain couples TRBV12-3 or TRBV12-4 to TRBJ1-6; no clear D gene. The CDR3 loop spans 15 amino acids. With 1 base removed from V and 0 bases from J, the gap between germline ends came to 4 bases. CDR3 loop: CASSLGFSYNSPLHF. CDR3 sequence (DNA): TGTGCCAGCAGTTTAGGGTTCTCCTATAATTCACCCCTCCACTTT.